A selection of T cell receptor beta chains follows, all from one sample in a study of blood T cells in healthy people across ages. TCRdb re-analysed the 5' RACE reads in MiXCR, keeping a single row per CDR3 protein. Among 800,000 to 1,300,000 distinct CDR3 sequences listed, less than 25% were seen once. The data also belong to a second study, concerning T cells of mothers and their children.

Sequencing was carried out using blood. The receptors originated from a girl aged 2-10 years in good health. Each CDR3 is given with its conserved first and last residue. Each record gives: J gene, clone size, D gene, V gene, CDR3 protein, CDR3 DNA. D genes are given only for firm matches. Some rows have no size entry. The others give once, few or many, or a class for an expanded clone.

j_gene: TRBJ2-5; abundance: .; d_gene: TRBD2; v_gene: TRBV20-1; CDR3aa: CSATESGGAFGGETQYF; CDR3nt: TGCAGTGCTACTGAAAGCGGGGGGGCCTTCGGGGGAGAGACCCAGTACTTC
j_gene: TRBJ1-1; abundance: .; d_gene: .; v_gene: TRBV24-1; CDR3aa: CATSDGPLEAFF; CDR3nt: TGTGCCACCAGTGACGGGCCCCTTGAAGCTTTCTTT
j_gene: TRBJ2-7; abundance: many; d_gene: .; v_gene: TRBV7-9; CDR3aa: CASSLMGEQYF; CDR3nt: TGTGCCAGCAGCTTAATGGGCGAGCAGTACTTC
j_gene: TRBJ1-3; abundance: few; d_gene: .; v_gene: TRBV12-3/TRBV12-4; CDR3aa: CASSTTLGNTIYF; CDR3nt: TGTGCCAGCAGTACTACACTTGGAAACACCATATATTTT
j_gene: TRBJ2-5; abundance: few; d_gene: .; v_gene: TRBV11-2; CDR3aa: CASSLSPRGEETQYF; CDR3nt: TGTGCCAGCAGCTTATCCCCTCGAGGTGAAGAGACCCAGTACTTC
j_gene: TRBJ2-7; abundance: .; d_gene: .; v_gene: TRBV29-1; CDR3aa: CSVEGPLYEQYF; CDR3nt: TGCAGCGTTGAAGGCCCCCTCTACGAGCAGTACTTC
j_gene: TRBJ2-1; abundance: .; d_gene: TRBD2; v_gene: TRBV5-4; CDR3aa: CASSLSGNLNEQFF; CDR3nt: TGTGCCAGCAGCTTGAGCGGGAACCTGAATGAGCAGTTCTTC
j_gene: TRBJ2-1; abundance: .; d_gene: .; v_gene: TRBV20-1; CDR3aa: CSARDGTGRGIGSGNEQFF; CDR3nt: TGCAGTGCTAGAGATGGGACTGGGAGAGGTATCGGGTCGGGGAATGAGCAGTTCTTC
j_gene: TRBJ1-1; abundance: .; d_gene: .; v_gene: TRBV25-1; CDR3aa: CASGYWNTEAFF; CDR3nt: TGTGCCAGCGGATATTGGAACACTGAAGCTTTCTTT
j_gene: TRBJ2-3; abundance: few; d_gene: .; v_gene: TRBV5-6; CDR3aa: CASSTPQALVGNTQYF; CDR3nt: TGTGCCAGCAGCACCCCACAGGCCCTCGTGGGGAATACGCAGTATTTT
j_gene: TRBJ2-7; abundance: .; d_gene: TRBD1; v_gene: TRBV6-2/TRBV6-3; CDR3aa: CASSYMGTGSEQYF; CDR3nt: TGTGCCAGCAGTTACATGGGGACAGGGTCCGAGCAGTACTTC
j_gene: TRBJ2-2; abundance: few; d_gene: .; v_gene: TRBV7-9; CDR3aa: CASSPYYGTGELFF; CDR3nt: TGTGCCAGCAGTCCCTATTACGGAACCGGGGAGCTGTTTTTT
j_gene: TRBJ2-1; abundance: .; d_gene: .; v_gene: TRBV20-1; CDR3aa: CSAPDLMNDEQFF; CDR3nt: TGCAGTGCCCCGGACTTGATGAACGATGAGCAGTTCTTC
j_gene: TRBJ2-3; abundance: .; d_gene: .; v_gene: TRBV29-1; CDR3aa: CSVEAPSDYTDTQYF; CDR3nt: TGCAGCGTGGAAGCGCCTAGCGATTACACAGATACGCAGTATTTT
j_gene: TRBJ2-5; abundance: .; d_gene: .; v_gene: TRBV7-9; CDR3aa: CASSWAEETQYF; CDR3nt: TGTGCCAGCAGCTGGGCAGAAGAGACCCAGTACTTC
j_gene: TRBJ2-1; abundance: .; d_gene: .; v_gene: TRBV29-1; CDR3aa: CSVEVTAKNEQFF; CDR3nt: TGCAGCGTTGAAGTCACCGCCAAAAATGAGCAGTTCTTC
j_gene: TRBJ2-3; abundance: .; d_gene: TRBD1; v_gene: TRBV7-2; CDR3aa: CASSPRGGQGARNTQYF; CDR3nt: TGTGCCAGCAGCCCCCGAGGGGGACAGGGGGCGCGAAATACGCAGTATTTT
j_gene: TRBJ1-1; abundance: .; d_gene: .; v_gene: TRBV20-1; CDR3aa: CSARDPVNTEAFF; CDR3nt: TGCAGTGCTAGAGATCCAGTGAACACTGAAGCTTTCTTT
j_gene: TRBJ1-2; abundance: few; d_gene: .; v_gene: TRBV24-1; CDR3aa: CATSDPTQTYGYTF; CDR3nt: TGTGCCACCAGTGATCCGACCCAGACATATGGCTACACCTTC
j_gene: TRBJ2-1; abundance: .; d_gene: TRBD2; v_gene: TRBV7-2; CDR3aa: CASSRGGALIHEQFF; CDR3nt: TGTGCCAGCAGTCGCGGGGGGGCCTTAATCCATGAGCAGTTCTTC
j_gene: TRBJ2-1; abundance: .; d_gene: TRBD1; v_gene: TRBV7-2; CDR3aa: CASSLVGTAMNNEQFF; CDR3nt: TGTGCCAGCAGCTTAGTAGGGACAGCCATGAACAATGAGCAGTTCTTC
j_gene: TRBJ2-5; abundance: .; d_gene: .; v_gene: TRBV7-8; CDR3aa: CASSLDYLTQETQYF; CDR3nt: TGTGCCAGCAGCTTGGACTACTTAACCCAAGAGACCCAGTACTTC
j_gene: TRBJ1-6; abundance: .; d_gene: .; v_gene: TRBV27; CDR3aa: CASRPEGNSPLHF; CDR3nt: TGTGCCAGTCGGCCTGAGGGTAATTCACCCCTCCACTTT